These 20 T cell receptor beta chains were sequenced from one sample in a study of T cell responses to AZD1222 COVID-19 vaccine. Here immunoSEQ multiplex PCR was the method, and the copy in TCRdb shows in-frame clones only, minus some. The table lists about 140,000 clones, 90% of them singletons, with 3.4% in the top ten. The input for sequencing was peripheral blood, taken on day 0 of AZD1222 vaccination. The receptors stem from an adult in good health.

The chain is built from TRBV7-8 and TRBJ1-1; D remains ambiguous. The V gene lost 1 base and the J gene lost 2 bases, with 11 bases spanning the gap. The CDR3 totals 15 residues. The germline V gene has CDR1 SGHVS and CDR2 FQNEAQ. CDR3 protein: CASSLVTGSNTEAFF. The CDR3 nucleotides are TGTGCCAGCAGCTTAGTCACCGGTAGTAACACTGAAGCTTTCTTT.

This clone occurred once. The chain employs TRBV7-9 and TRBJ1-1; D is uncertain. The germline V gene encodes CDR1 SEHNR and CDR2 FQNEAQ (reference sequence). Trimming left V 2 bases short and J 1 base short, with 5 bases between. The CDR3 extends over 13 amino acids. The CDR3 loop is CASSLQGNTEAFF. The CDR3 region has the DNA TGTGCCAGCAGCTTACAAGGGAACACTGAAGCTTTCTTT.

The chain joins TRBV5-1 to TRBJ1-2; 10 nucleotides agree with TRBD1. The germline V gene has CDR1 SGHRS and CDR2 YFSETQ. The junction had 7 bases not matched to a gene; V was cut back by 4 bases and J by 7 bases. The CDR3 has 14 residues. The CDR3 DNA reads TGCGCCAGCAGCCAGGACAGGGGGGTCGGTGGCTACACCTTC. This translates into CASSQDRGVGGYTF.

The rearrangement joins TRBV25-1 to TRBJ2-5; a possible D gene is TRBD1 (8 bases). The V end was cut by 8 bases, the J end by 3 bases, with 22 bases between. Germline CDR1 reads MGHDK; CDR2 reads SYGVNS. The CDR3 length is 16 residues. This CDR3 reads CASLGGRTGHKETQYF. In DNA form, the CDR3 reads TGTGCCAGCTTGGGGGGGCGGACAGGGCATAAAGAGACCCAGTACTTC.

This chain connects TRBV2 to TRBJ2-3; D is undetermined. V lost 7 bases, J lost 2 bases, and 13 bases lay in between. The CDR3 sequence is 14 residues long. Germline lookup yields CDR1 SNHLY and CDR2 FYNNEI. The CDR3 DNA follows: TGTGCCAGCAAAGGCGTCTCCCTCACAGATACGCAGTATTTT. Translating it yields CASKGVSLTDTQYF. Variable domain in full (rest from reference TRBV2 and TRBJ2-3): EPEVTQTPSHQVTQMGQEVILRCVPISNHLYFYWYRQILGQKVEFLVSFYNNEISEKSEIFDDQFSVERPDGSNFTLKIRSTKLEDSAMYFCASKGVSLTDTQYFGPGTRLTVL.

This chain connects TRBV21-1 to TRBJ1-1; the D call in the table, TRBD1, was not verified against the DNA. TRBV21-1 represents a pseudogene. The CDR3 runs to 14 residues. This CDR3 is CASSRAELNTEAFF. Written as DNA, the CDR3 is TGTGCCAGCAGCAGGGCCGAGTTGAACACTGAAGCTTTCTTT.

Note on this clone: This sample also contains other DNA sequences that code for the same CDR3. V is TRBV19 and J is TRBJ2-1, with 9 bases aligning to TRBD2. Trimming took 2 bases from V and 7 from J; bases not matched to a gene: 6. The CDR3 consists of 15 residues. Looked up from germline, CDR1 is LNHDA and CDR2 is SQIVND (reference sequence). CDR3 bases: TGTGCCAGTAGTATATCGGCGGGGGGGCCGAATGAGCAGTTCTTC. This translates into CASSISAGGPNEQFF.

The CDR3 DNA is TGTGCCACCAGCAGAGAAGATGGCTACACCTTC. Translation gives CATSREDGYTF. The genes are TRBV15 and TRBJ1-2, with D hard to call. CDR1 LNHNV and CDR2 YYDKDF come from the germline V gene (reference sequence). This CDR3 is built from 11 residues. The V and J ends lost 0 bases and 6 bases respectively, with 2 bases between them.

The chain is built from TRBV6-6 and TRBJ1-1; TRBD1 might be the D (6 bases). The CDR3 runs 15 residues. Between the trimmed V and J ends, which lost 5 bases and 0 bases, there was a span of 13 bases. Germline CDR1 MNHNY, CDR2 SVGAGI (reference sequence). Here the CDR3 reads CASSLGAGLNTEAFF. CDR3 nucleotides: TGTGCCAGCAGTCTGGGGGCAGGGCTGAACACTGAAGCTTTCTTT.

This clone has only one observation. The chain combines TRBV7-9 with TRBJ2-1; weak D call: TRBD1 (6 bases). V dropped 4 bases and J dropped 0 bases, with 16 bases sitting between them. The CDR3 is 17 amino acids. Germline lookup yields CDR1 SEHNR and CDR2 FQNEAQ (reference sequence). The CDR3 region is CASSSIRAGASYNEQFF. CDR3 sequence (DNA): TGTGCCAGCAGCTCAATACGTGCAGGGGCCTCCTACAATGAGCAGTTCTTC.

This rearrangement joins TRBV2 to TRBJ2-5; a weak D match, TRBD2 (5 bases). Germline CDR1 reads SNHLY; CDR2 reads FYNNEI. Deletions cut 5 bases from V and 7 bases from J, with 11 bases between. This CDR3 spans 12 amino acids. CDR3 region: CASSRTLWTQYF. In DNA, the CDR3 is TGTGCCAGCAGTCGGACTCTTTGGACCCAGTACTTC.

The chain recombines TRBV6-5 with TRBJ1-1, with 7 bases matching TRBD1. Germline loops: CDR1 MNHEY, CDR2 SVGAGI. This CDR3 contains 14 residues. Germline trimming cut 8 bases from V and 11 bases from J; bases unmatched to any gene: 17. The CDR3 DNA reads TGTGCCAGCTATTCGGCGAGGGGGCTAAGGGAGGCTTTCTTT. Residues: CASYSARGLREAFF.

The chain couples TRBV13 to TRBJ1-4; 9 bases line up with TRBD1. The CDR3 is made up of 15 amino acids. V was pared by 9 bases and J by 6 bases, with 11 bases of the junction left unmatched. Germline lookup yields CDR1 PRHDT and CDR2 FYEKMQ (reference sequence). The CDR3 region is CASHTRGQGDEKLFF. The CDR3 DNA reads TGTGCCAGTCACACCAGGGGACAGGGTGATGAAAAACTGTTTTTT.

This clone occurred once. The chain has TRBV9 and TRBJ2-1, with 10 positions matching TRBD2. There are 16 residues in the CDR3. V shed 4 bases, J shed 3 bases, and the junction held 7 bases outside the gene matches. Germline-derived CDR1 and CDR2 are SGDLS and YYNGEE. CDR3 sequence reads: CASSSPTSGNYNEQFF. Written as DNA, the CDR3 is TGTGCCAGCAGCTCACCCACTAGCGGGAACTACAATGAGCAGTTCTTC.

The chain couples TRBV6-6 to TRBJ1-2; the D gene is possibly TRBD1 (6 bases). There are 18 residues in the CDR3. CDR1 MNHNY and CDR2 SVGAGI come from the germline V gene (reference sequence). The V and J ends lost 6 bases and 2 bases respectively, with 25 bases between them. The CDR3: CASSRSGGAGWVNYGYTF. Written as DNA, the CDR3 is TGTGCCAGCAGCCGAAGCGGGGGGGCAGGCTGGGTGAACTATGGCTACACCTTC.

The chain combines TRBV11-1 with TRBJ1-2; 8 nucleotides agree with TRBD1. V trimming: 4 bases; J trimming: 2 bases; junction bases outside the gene matches: 6. CDR1 and CDR2 (germline): SGHAT, FQDESV (reference sequence). The CDR3 covers 15 residues. CDR3 nucleotide sequence: TGTGCCAGCAGCTCCCAGGGGGCGCGGAACTATGGCTACACCTTC. This sequence encodes CASSSQGARNYGYTF.

This chain connects TRBV6-5 to TRBJ2-1, with TRBD2 matching 11 bases. Germline CDR1 MNHEY, CDR2 SVGAGI. J gave up 3 bases and V 6 bases, and 1 base lay outside the gene matches. This CDR3 is built from 14 residues. This CDR3 is CASSGTSGYNEQFF. The DNA for the CDR3 is TGTGCCAGCAGCGGGACTAGCGGCTACAATGAGCAGTTCTTC.

The chain employs TRBV5-5 and TRBJ1-1, with 8 positions matching TRBD1. The CDR3 loop spans 15 amino acids. Trimming took 6 bases from V and 5 from J; bases not matched to a gene: 12. Germline V gene lookup returns CDR1 SGHKS and CDR2 YYEKEE (reference sequence). The CDR3 region is CASNDGQGRWTEAFF. CDR3 DNA sequence: TGTGCCAGCAACGATGGACAGGGAAGGTGGACTGAAGCTTTCTTT.

The rearrangement links TRBV18 to TRBJ1-2; D possibly corresponds to TRBD1 (5 bases). The CDR3 runs to 15 residues. With 0 bases removed from V and 7 bases from J, the gap between germline ends came to 15 bases. The germline CDR1 and CDR2 sequences are KGHSH and LQKENI. CDR3 sequence: CASSPPVGGAAGYTF. The CDR3 nucleotides are TGTGCCAGCTCACCACCGGTAGGAGGGGCGGCTGGCTACACCTTC. Complete variable domain (other parts from reference TRBV18 and TRBJ1-2): NAGVMQNPRHLVRRRGQEARLRCSPMKGHSHVYWYRQLPEEGLKFMVYLQKENIIDESGMPKERFSAEFPKEGPSILRIQQVVRGDSAAYFCASSPPVGGAAGYTFGSGTRLTVV.

This clone has more than one count but fewer than ten. The chain recombines TRBV5-1 with TRBJ2-3; a weak D match, TRBD1 (5 bases). The CDR3 is made up of 14 amino acids. V was cut by 0 bases and J by 4 bases, with 9 bases left in between. Germline V lookup: CDR1 SGHRS, CDR2 YFSETQ. The DNA for the CDR3 is TGCGCCAGCAGCTTGGGTGGGGCGCCAGATACGCAGTATTTT. Residues: CASSLGGAPDTQYF.